The rows below give T cell receptor beta chains drawn from one sample of a study of shared clonotypes between healthy human individuals. The protocol was immunoSEQ multiplex PCR, while the TCRdb copy is restricted to in-frame clones and leaves out a portion. The table shows approximately 250,000 clones, with just over 65% occurring only once. The sequenced sample was memory CD4+ T cells sorted from blood. These receptors all stem from a man aged 25-45 years in good health. Each CDR3 is given with its conserved first and last residue. D genes are given only for firm matches. Clone size is shown for a subset of rows, as once, few, many or a class of expanded clone.

>.|.|TRBV11-1|TRBJ2-3
CASSLEERSTDTQYF
TGTGCCAGCAGCTTAGAGGAGCGGAGCACAGATACGCAGTATTTT
>.|.|TRBV7-2|TRBJ2-2
CASSLVVSGTGELFF
TGTGCCAGCAGCTTAGTAGTGTCAGGCACCGGGGAGCTGTTTTTT
>.|.|TRBV15|TRBJ1-1
CATSREGLPNTEAFF
TGTGCCACCAGCAGAGAGGGACTTCCGAACACTGAAGCTTTCTTT
>TRBD1|.|TRBV5-5|TRBJ1-1
CASSFGQGKAFF
TGTGCCAGCAGCTTCGGACAGGGGAAAGCTTTCTTT
>.|.|TRBV18|TRBJ1-1
CASSPPRGFAEAFF
TGTGCCAGCTCACCCCCGCGGGGTTTCGCTGAAGCTTTCTTT
>TRBD2|.|TRBV25-1|TRBJ2-3
CASSELVVTSNTDTQYF
TGTGCCAGCAGTGAATTGGTTGTGACTAGCAACACAGATACGCAGTATTTT
>TRBD1|.|TRBV5-1|TRBJ2-1
CASSLARDSSYNEQFF
TGCGCCAGCAGCTTGGCCCGGGACAGCTCCTACAATGAGCAGTTCTTC
>TRBD2|.|TRBV6-1|TRBJ2-3
CATLRGGFTDTQYF
TGTGCCACCCTACGGGGGGGGTTCACAGATACGCAGTATTTT
>TRBD1|.|TRBV10-3|TRBJ1-4
CATSPRQGYNEKLFF
TGTGCCACCAGTCCTCGACAGGGATATAATGAAAAACTGTTTTTT
>.|.|TRBV6-1|TRBJ2-3
CASRVSTDTQYF
TGTGCCAGCAGAGTAAGCACAGATACGCAGTATTTT
>.|.|TRBV10-3|TRBJ2-7
CAISDGRGNYEQYF
TGTGCCATCAGTGACGGTAGAGGGAATTACGAGCAGTACTTC
>TRBD1|few|TRBV28|TRBJ1-2
CASSQQGVSYTF
TGTGCCAGCAGCCAACAGGGGGTGAGCTACACCTTC
>.|.|TRBV4-3|TRBJ2-7
CASSQEWRESNEQYF
TGCGCCAGCAGCCAAGAGTGGAGGGAGTCGAACGAGCAGTACTTC
>.|.|TRBV7-2|TRBJ2-3
CASSLGKRWDTDTQYF
TGTGCCAGCAGCTTAGGCAAGAGATGGGACACAGATACGCAGTATTTT
>.|.|TRBV28|TRBJ1-1
CASSFLVNTEAFF
TGTGCCAGCAGTTTCTTGGTGAACACTGAAGCTTTCTTT
>TRBD1|.|TRBV28|TRBJ2-5
CASSYGAQGVGSETQYF
TGTGCCAGCAGTTATGGGGCTCAGGGGGTAGGTTCGGAGACCCAGTACTTC
>TRBD1|.|TRBV7-2|TRBJ2-3
CASSKDRVIDTQYF
TGTGCCAGCAGCAAGGACAGGGTGATAGATACGCAGTATTTT
>.|.|TRBV7-8|TRBJ1-1
CASSSTWAGRTEAFF
TGTGCCAGCAGCTCTACCTGGGCAGGGAGGACTGAAGCTTTCTTT
>.|.|TRBV5-1|TRBJ2-1
CASSLDGPGREQFF
TGCGCCAGCAGCTTGGACGGACCAGGAAGGGAGCAGTTCTTC
>TRBD1|.|TRBV5-1|TRBJ2-7
CASNPGQGPYEQYF
TGCGCCAGCAACCCGGGACAGGGGCCCTACGAGCAGTACTTC
>TRBD1|.|TRBV2|TRBJ2-7
CASSEGQGDFYEQYF
TGTGCCAGCAGTGAAGGACAGGGCGATTTCTACGAGCAGTACTTC
>.|.|TRBV28|TRBJ1-2
CASYVDSPPYGYTF
TGTGCCAGCTACGTAGACTCACCGCCTTATGGCTACACCTTC
>.|.|TRBV6-1|TRBJ2-6
CASVYSSGANVLTF
TGTGCCAGCGTGTACAGCTCTGGGGCCAACGTCCTGACTTTC
>TRBD2|.|TRBV4-2|TRBJ2-3
CASSPGLAGGPGYTDTQYF
TGTGCCAGCAGCCCAGGACTAGCGGGAGGGCCGGGTTACACAGATACGCAGTATTTT
>.|.|TRBV5-1|TRBJ2-3
CASTPGRGRSTDTQYF
TGCGCCAGCACCCCAGGTAGGGGCCGGAGCACAGATACGCAGTATTTT
>TRBD1|once|TRBV7-9|TRBJ1-4
CASNIRDSNEKLFF
TGTGCCAGCAACATCCGGGACAGTAATGAAAAACTGTTTTTT
>.|.|TRBV2|TRBJ2-5
CASSPPGHQETQYF
TGTGCCAGCAGTCCTCCGGGACACCAAGAGACCCAGTACTTC